This T cell receptor (beta chain) came from a study of blood T cell repertoires in COVID-19. Looking at the study overall: There were acute and convalescent COVID-19 samples, and they came from the United States, Italy and Spain.

Profiling relied on immunoSEQ multiplex PCR, and the TCRdb table lists in-frame clones only, not all of them. The profile shows approximately 250,000 clones, around four fifths of them singletons. This CDR3 spans 16 amino acids. CDR1 is MNHNS, CDR2 SASEGT, per germline. V shed 4 bases, J shed 2 bases, and the junction held 5 bases outside the gene matches. The receptor was isolated from a woman aged 55 to 70 with active or convalescent COVID-19. The chain has TRBV6-1 and TRBJ2-3; 11 bases are a match to TRBD2. The sequenced material came from peripheral blood. The CDR3 protein is CASSVLAGAPTDTQYF. The CDR3 DNA follows: TGTGCCAGCAGTGTACTAGCGGGAGCCCCCACAGATACGCAGTATTTT.